A single sample gave rise to the 19 T cell receptor beta chains below, sequenced in a study of neoadjuvant nivolumab and ipilimumab in lung cancer. TCRdb's table, derived via immunoSEQ multiplex PCR, lists solely in-frame clones and lacks some. This table has just over 3,500 clones, around 75% appearing once. The specimen comprised peripheral blood, sampled after neoadjuvant nivolumab, alone or with ipilimumab, at or shortly before surgery. Receptors were obtained from an adult with non-small cell lung cancer.

This clone turned up a few times. This sequence joins TRBV9 and TRBJ2-2; the D gene could be TRBD1 or TRBD2 (5 bases each). Germline loops: CDR1 SGDLS, CDR2 YYNGEE. The CDR3 totals 15 residues. Trimming stripped 0 bases from V and 4 bases from J, with 10 bases between. CDR3 region: CASSVDPGGTGELFF. CDR3 DNA sequence: TGTGCCAGCAGCGTAGACCCTGGGGGCACCGGGGAGCTGTTTTTT.

V and J are TRBV28 and TRBJ1-2; D gene ambiguous. The CDR3 loop spans 12 amino acids. Germline CDR1 and CDR2: MDHEN and SYDVKM. The V gene lost 8 bases and the J gene lost 7 bases, with 14 bases spanning the gap. The CDR3 here is CASREPGSGYTF. CDR3 in DNA: TGTGCCAGCCGCGAACCGGGGAGTGGCTACACCTTC.

This chain uses TRBV5-1 with TRBJ2-1; 7 nucleotides line up with TRBD1. Germline V gene data show CDR1 as SGHRS and CDR2 as YFSETQ. CDR3 length: 17 amino acids. V was pared by 2 bases and J by 6 bases, with 14 bases of the junction left unmatched. The CDR3 sequence is CASSFGTDFVSTNEQFF. CDR3 DNA sequence: TGCGCCAGCAGCTTTGGGACAGATTTCGTTTCTACCAATGAGCAGTTCTTC.

CDR3 sequence (DNA): TGTGCCTGGGGACAGGGATCGGAGACCCAGTACTTC. Its translation: CAWGQGSETQYF. The chain recombines TRBV30 with TRBJ2-5, with 8 nucleotides matching TRBD1. V shed 5 bases, J shed 5 bases, and the junction held 4 bases outside the gene matches. CDR1 is GTSNPN and CDR2 is SVGIG in the germline V gene (reference sequence). The CDR3 contains 12 residues. Combining the CDR3 with reference TRBV30 and TRBJ2-5 gives the whole variable domain SQTIHQWPATLVQPVGSPLSLECTVEGTSNPNLYWYRQAAGRGLQLLFYSVGIGQISSEVPQNLSASRPQDRQFILSSKKLLLSDSGFYLCAWGQGSETQYFGPGTRLLVL.

This clone was counted only a few times. The chain uses TRBV28 and TRBJ1-4, with 10 bases identical to TRBD1. Germline values: CDR1 MDHEN, CDR2 SYDVKM. V lost 6 bases and J lost 8; bases outside the gene matches: 6. This CDR3 contains 14 residues. The CDR3 is CASRGDRGHEKLFF. The CDR3 DNA follows: TGTGCCAGCAGGGGAGACAGGGGGCACGAAAAACTGTTTTTT. Complete variable domain (other parts from reference TRBV28 and TRBJ1-4): DVKVTQSSRYLVKRTGEKVFLECVQDMDHENMFWYRQDPGLGLRLIYFSYDVKMKEKGDIPEGYSVSREKKERFSLILESASTNQTSMYLCASRGDRGHEKLFFGSGTQLSVL.

The chain carries TRBV18 and TRBJ1-4; D gene ambiguous. Looked up from germline, CDR1 is KGHSH and CDR2 is LQKENI. The CDR3 length is 16 residues. V shed 1 base and J shed 5 bases, with 14 bases lying between them. CDR3: CASSPRSDGLNEKLFF. The CDR3 bases are TGTGCCAGCTCACCACGATCGGACGGCCTAAATGAAAAACTGTTTTTT.

The chain carries TRBV9 and TRBJ2-2, with 7 bases lining up with TRBD2. The trim removed 4 bases at V and 2 bases at J, leaving 8 bases unmatched. CDR3 length equals 16 residues. Germline V lookup: CDR1 SGDLS, CDR2 YYNGEE. The CDR3 sequence: CASSPRASGNTGELFF. CDR3 sequence (DNA): TGTGCCAGCAGCCCCCGGGCTAGCGGTAACACCGGGGAGCTGTTTTTT. The complete variable domain, with remaining parts taken from reference TRBV9 and TRBJ2-2, reads DSGVTQTPKHLITATGQRVTLRCSPRSGDLSVYWYQQSLDQGLQFLIQYYNGEERAKGNILERFSAQQFPDLHSELNLSSLELGDSALYFCASSPRASGNTGELFFGEGSRLTVL.

The chain employs TRBV14 and TRBJ2-1, with D perhaps TRBD1 or TRBD2 (5 bases each). Germline V lookup: CDR1 SGHDN, CDR2 FVKESK. The V gene lost 0 bases and the J gene lost 3 bases, with 12 bases spanning the gap. CDR3 size: 16 residues. The CDR3 region is CASSQDRGVGYNEQFF. CDR3 nucleotides: TGTGCCAGCAGCCAAGATCGGGGCGTAGGCTACAATGAGCAGTTCTTC.

The rearrangement uses TRBV27 and TRBJ1-1, with unresolved D. V was pared by 5 bases and J by 6 bases, with 13 bases between. The length of the CDR3 is 13 residues. Germline CDR1 is MNHEY and CDR2 is SMNVEV (reference sequence). The CDR3 loop reads CASSAISDPEAFF. CDR3 nucleotides: TGTGCCAGCAGTGCGATATCGGACCCTGAAGCTTTCTTT.

This clone was seen just once. The chain couples TRBV7-2 to TRBJ2-3; 7 positions match TRBD2. V lost 5 bases to trimming and J lost 4 bases; unmatched junction nucleotides: 12. This CDR3 contains 16 residues. CDR1 SGHTA and CDR2 FQGNSA come from the germline V gene. The CDR3 spells CASSPGGTTGADTQYF. As DNA, the CDR3 is TGTGCCAGCAGCCCCGGGGGGACTACAGGTGCAGATACGCAGTATTTT.

The chain recombines TRBV6-5 with TRBJ2-1; 13 bases are shared with TRBD2. The trim removed 4 bases at V and 11 bases at J, leaving 11 bases unmatched. CDR1 is MNHEY and CDR2 is SVGAGI in the germline V gene. There are 16 residues in the CDR3. CDR3 DNA sequence: TGTGCCAGCAGTTCTTCCCAAGGACTAGCGGGAGCTAAGCAGTTCTTC. This gives the protein CASSSSQGLAGAKQFF.

This rearrangement joins TRBV5-6 to TRBJ2-3; a possible D gene is TRBD2 (6 bases). Germline-derived CDR1 and CDR2 are SGHDT and YYEEEE. V lost 4 bases and J lost 0, with 12 bases in between. The CDR3 spans 15 residues. This CDR3 reads CASSNPGLSTDTQYF. CDR3 nucleotides: TGTGCCAGCAGCAACCCGGGACTGAGCACAGATACGCAGTATTTT.

V usage is TRBV5-4 and J usage is TRBJ2-1; 9 nucleotides agree with TRBD1. The V segment lost 4 bases and the J segment 6 bases; nucleotides outside the gene matches: 8. The CDR3 loop spans 15 amino acids. The germline V gene has CDR1 SGHNT and CDR2 YYREEE (reference sequence). CDR3 nucleotides: TGTGCCAGCAGCGGGTCCGGGACAGGGCTCAATGAGCAGTTCTTC. Encoded protein: CASSGSGTGLNEQFF.

The chain employs TRBV11-1 and TRBJ2-1, with D possibly matching TRBD1 (6 bases). Germline CDR1 SGHAT, CDR2 FQDESV (reference sequence). V lost 4 bases to trimming and J lost 5 bases, with 12 bases between them. The CDR3 runs to 14 residues. The CDR3 here is CASSSSTGHNEQFF. The CDR3 DNA is TGTGCCAGCAGCTCTTCGACAGGTCACAATGAGCAGTTCTTC.

Here the CDR3 reads CASSQDPGFSTDTQYF. CDR3 nucleotides: TGCGCCAGCAGCCAAGATCCAGGGTTCAGCACAGATACGCAGTATTTT. The chain couples TRBV4-1 to TRBJ2-3, with a possible D match to TRBD1 (5 bases). V was shortened by 0 bases and J by 0 bases, with 10 bases between the two germline ends. From germline, CDR1 is MGHRA and CDR2 YSYEKL. The CDR3 is 16 amino acids.

This clone was counted once. The chain carries TRBV28 and TRBJ1-4, with a tentative D call TRBD1 (5 bases). This CDR3 is built from 15 residues. The germline CDR1 and CDR2 sequences are MDHEN and SYDVKM. The V end was cut by 6 bases, the J end by 8 bases, with 19 bases between. DNA for the CDR3: TGTGCCAGCAGCCTCGGGTGGGGGAATAAGGAAAAACTGTTTTTT. Translation gives CASSLGWGNKEKLFF.

This chain uses TRBV14 with TRBJ2-7; D might be TRBD1 or TRBD2, each matching 5 bases. CDR1 SGHDN and CDR2 FVKESK come from the germline V gene. The V end lost 5 bases, the J end lost 7 bases, and 9 bases lay between the germline ends. CDR3 length: 11 amino acids. CDR3 DNA sequence: TGTGCCAGCAGCGACGGGACGGAGCAGTACTTC. This sequence encodes CASSDGTEQYF.

The chain uses TRBV19 and TRBJ1-1; TRBD1 aligns across 9 bases. The J segment lost 5 bases and the V segment lost 5 bases, leaving 6 bases of the junction unmatched. The CDR3 length is 14 residues. CDR1 and CDR2 (germline): LNHDA, SQIVND (reference sequence). The CDR3 nucleotides are TGTGCCAGTAGTCCCCGACAGGGGGAAACTGAAGCTTTCTTT. It yields the protein CASSPRQGETEAFF.

J is TRBJ2-1 and V is TRBV11-3; D possibly uses TRBD1 or TRBD2 (5 bases each). The CDR3 runs to 12 residues. The ends were cut back, 1 base at V and 8 bases at J, with 6 bases in the middle. Germline V lookup: CDR1 SGHNT, CDR2 YENEEA. As DNA, the CDR3 is TGTGCCAGCAGCTTAGGGGGACATGAGCAGTTCTTC. It specifies CASSLGGHEQFF.